The T cell receptor beta chain described here comes from a study of blood T cell repertoires in COVID-19. Method: immunoSEQ multiplex PCR; TCRdb's copy keeps in-frame clones and lacks some. The profile covers about 330,000 clones, with approximately 87% appearing a single time and approximately 5.3% taken by the ten largest. Participants came from around 25 US areas, aged about 18 to 95 years. Sequenced input: PBMCs or T cells enriched from blood (not recorded which). The TCR sequence derives from a woman aged 25 to 39 who had recovered from COVID-19.

The CDR3 DNA reads TGCAGCGTTGATCCGCCTGGACAGGGATGTGTAGGGGGCTACACCTTC. Its translation: CSVDPPGQGCVGGYTF. This chain connects TRBV29-1 to TRBJ1-2, with TRBD1 matching 8 bases. CDR1 is SQVTM and CDR2 is ANQGSEA in the germline V gene. The CDR3 length is 16 residues. J lost 8 bases, V lost 3 bases, and 17 bases had no gene match.